One sample yielded the 31 T cell receptor beta chains listed below, sequenced in a study of T-cell memory formation after mild COVID-19. In TCRdb, the 5' RACE reads were re-called with MiXCR into one record per CDR3 protein. Among about 470,000 distinct CDR3 sequences listed, around 25% were seen once. The sample taken for sequencing was PBMCs or a T cell subset sorted from them (not recorded which). The source of these receptors is an adult woman who had mild COVID-19 (a few samples of this study predate the infection). Cell type and time point are not known.

The CDR3 bases are TGTGCCACCGGGGACAGGGGTACAGATACGCAGTATTTT. It is translated as CATGDRGTDTQYF. The chain recombines TRBV10-3 with TRBJ2-3, with 10 bases lining up with TRBD1. The CDR3 extends over 13 amino acids. Germline CDR1 reads ENHRY; CDR2 reads SYGVKD. With V trimmed by 10 bases and J by 3 bases, 4 bases remained unmatched.

The chain links TRBV5-6 to TRBJ2-2; 7 bases map to TRBD1. Trimming cost V 4 bases and J 3 bases; bases outside gene matches: 9. The V gene's germline CDR1 is SGHDT and CDR2 YYEEEE. The CDR3 is 16 residues long. CDR3 loop: CASSIDRDRHTGELFF. CDR3 DNA: TGTGCCAGCAGCATCGACAGGGACCGTCACACCGGGGAGCTGTTTTTT.

This chain connects TRBV20-1 to TRBJ1-5; D is undetermined. Per the germline V gene, CDR1 is DFQATT and CDR2 is SNEGSKA (reference sequence). Trimming left V 0 bases short and J 3 bases short, with 12 bases between. This CDR3 is built from 15 residues. CDR3 loop: CSARDVGGNNQPQHF. For the CDR3, the DNA is TGCAGTGCTAGAGATGTGGGCGGGAACAATCAGCCCCAGCATTTT.

The chain links TRBV15 to TRBJ2-6, with D perhaps matching TRBD1 (5 bases). Trimming removed 9 bases at V and 0 bases at J, with 6 bases between. This CDR3 has 13 amino acids. The germline V gene has CDR1 LNHNV and CDR2 YYDKDF (reference sequence). CDR3 sequence reads: CATRGSGANVLTF. Here the CDR3 DNA reads TGTGCCACAAGGGGCTCTGGGGCCAACGTCCTGACTTTC. Supplemented by reference TRBV15 and TRBJ2-6, the full variable domain reads DAMVIQNPRYQVTQFGKPVTLSCSQTLNHNVMYWYQQKSSQAPKLLFHYYDKDFNNEADTPDNFQSRRPNTSFCFLDIRSPGLGDTAMYLCATRGSGANVLTFGAGSRLTVL.

The chain is built from TRBV20-1 and TRBJ1-5, with a weak D call TRBD1 (6 bases). Germline V gives CDR1 DFQATT, CDR2 SNEGSKA (reference sequence). V dropped 3 bases and J dropped 9 bases, with 18 bases sitting between them. The CDR3 runs 14 residues. This chain's CDR3 is CSARLDRGGRPQHF. CDR3 nucleotide sequence: TGCAGTGCTAGGCTGGATAGAGGGGGTCGGCCCCAGCATTTT.

This clonotype showed up just a few times. This chain links TRBV6-5 with TRBJ1-4, with TRBD1 matching over 8 bases. This CDR3 region has 14 residues. In germline, CDR1 is MNHEY, CDR2 SVGAGI. The J segment lost 8 bases and the V segment lost 5 bases, leaving 7 bases of the junction unmatched. CDR3 sequence (DNA): TGTGCCAGCAGTAAAGGACAGGGAAGGGAAAAACTGTTTTTT. Translated, it gives CASSKGQGREKLFF.

The chain recombines TRBV27 with TRBJ2-7; D might be TRBD1 or TRBD2, each matching 5 bases. V lost 2 bases to trimming and J lost 5 bases, with 16 bases between them. The CDR3 contains 15 residues. CDR1 MNHEY and CDR2 SMNVEV come from the germline V gene (reference sequence). CDR3 nucleotide sequence: TGTGCCAGCAGTTTAGTAAGCTGGGGGAAGGACGAGCAGTACTTC. Amino acids: CASSLVSWGKDEQYF.

The sample holds many counts of this clonotype. The chain recombines TRBV5-1 with TRBJ2-7; 11 bases agree with TRBD1. The CDR3 is made up of 15 amino acids. The germline V gene encodes CDR1 SGHRS and CDR2 YFSETQ. J lost 4 bases, V lost 1 base, and 4 bases had no gene match. CDR3 nucleotides: TGCGCCAGCAGCTTGACCGGGACAGGGGGGTACGAGCAGTACTTC. Encoded protein: CASSLTGTGGYEQYF.

In this sample, this clonotype turned up once. V is TRBV11-2 and J is TRBJ2-2; 9 bases are a match to TRBD2. CDR1 is SGHAT, CDR2 FQNNGV, per germline. CDR3 length: 18 amino acids. V lost 5 bases to trimming and J lost 5 bases; unmatched junction nucleotides: 15. The CDR3 DNA reads as TGTGCCAGCAGCCCCCGGTTTTTAGCGGGGGACCGAACCGGGGAGCTGTTTTTT. Translation gives CASSPRFLAGDRTGELFF.

This clonotype was observed a handful of times. The chain links TRBV7-2 to TRBJ2-7; D might be TRBD1 or TRBD2, each matching 5 bases. Looked up from germline, CDR1 is SGHTA and CDR2 is FQGNSA. With 5 bases removed from V and 0 bases from J, the gap between germline ends came to 14 bases. CDR3 length: 15 amino acids. The CDR3 protein is CASSQMGRISYEQYF. The CDR3, as DNA: TGTGCCAGCAGCCAGATGGGACGGATCTCCTACGAGCAGTACTTC.

The rearrangement uses TRBV10-3 and TRBJ2-1, with D possibly being TRBD2 (7 bases). This CDR3 spans 12 amino acids. V was cut by 8 bases and J by 9 bases, with 14 bases left in between. CDR1 is ENHRY and CDR2 is SYGVKD in the germline V gene. CDR3 in amino acids: CAIGRGKIEQFF. The DNA for the CDR3 is TGTGCCATCGGGAGGGGGAAAATTGAGCAGTTCTTC.

The chain carries TRBV3-1 and TRBJ2-1, with 14 bases lining up with TRBD2. CDR1 is LGHDT and CDR2 is YNNKEL in the germline V gene (reference sequence). The junction had 16 bases not matched to a gene; V was cut back by 3 bases and J by 9 bases. The CDR3 runs 19 residues. CDR3 in DNA: TGTGCCAGCAGCCAGTTGGGACTAGCGGGAGTTCTTGGGCACAGTGAGCAGTTCTTC. It translates to CASSQLGLAGVLGHSEQFF.

The gene calls are TRBV7-9 and TRBJ2-1; 9 bases agree with TRBD2. V dropped 4 bases and J dropped 7; count of bases not matched to a gene: 17. Germline V CDR1 and CDR2: SEHNR, FQNEAQ (reference sequence). CDR3 length equals 18 residues. The CDR3 here is CASSSAGGGGGARNEQFF. As DNA, the CDR3 is TGTGCCAGCAGCTCCGCGGGAGGAGGCGGGGGGGCCCGGAATGAGCAGTTCTTC.

The chain couples TRBV4-3 to TRBJ1-6; TRBD1 agrees at 8 bases. Germline assignment: CDR1 LGHNA and CDR2 YSLEER. V dropped 2 bases and J dropped 8; count of bases not matched to a gene: 8. The CDR3 contains 16 residues. The CDR3 nucleotides read TGCGCCAGCAGCCAACCTGGAGGACAGGGAGATTCACCCCTCCACTTT. Encoded protein: CASSQPGGQGDSPLHF.

The rearrangement uses TRBV10-3 and TRBJ2-1, with 9 bases lining up with TRBD1. The germline V gene encodes CDR1 ENHRY and CDR2 SYGVKD. V lost 4 bases, J lost 8 bases, and 3 bases stayed unmatched. The CDR3 loop spans 13 amino acids. The CDR3 sequence is CAISVQGADEQFF. CDR3 bases: TGTGCCATCAGTGTACAGGGGGCTGATGAGCAGTTCTTC.

This clonotype has only a few counts. The V and J genes are TRBV9 and TRBJ2-2; 11 nucleotides match TRBD1. Germline-derived CDR1 and CDR2 are SGDLS and YYNGEE. J was trimmed by 4 bases and V by 2 bases; bases with no gene match: 1. CDR3 size: 15 residues. CDR3: CASSVGTGGTGELFF. DNA of the CDR3: TGTGCCAGCAGCGTCGGGACAGGGGGCACCGGGGAGCTGTTTTTT.

A word on this clonotype: One base away lies a much larger clone, so this may be a sequencing read error. The chain is built from TRBV9 and TRBJ1-1, with unresolved D. This CDR3 spans 12 amino acids. Germline CDR1 reads SGDLS; CDR2 reads YYNGEE. The V and J ends lost 0 bases and 1 base respectively, with 1 base between them. The CDR3 region is CASSVENTEAFF. The CDR3, as DNA: TGTGCCAGCAGCGTAGAGAACACTGAAGCTTTCTTT.

The J gene is TRBJ1-3, the V gene TRBV15, with D perhaps matching TRBD1 (5 bases). This CDR3 is 15 amino acids long. The V end lost 0 bases, the J end lost 3 bases, and 9 bases lay between the germline ends. Germline-derived CDR1 and CDR2 are LNHNV and YYDKDF (reference sequence). The CDR3 loop reads CATSREGGIGNTIYF. CDR3 DNA sequence: TGTGCCACCAGCAGAGAGGGGGGGATTGGAAACACCATATATTTT.

The gene calls are TRBV5-4 and TRBJ2-5; 7 bases align to TRBD2. Germline assignment: CDR1 SGHNT and CDR2 YYREEE (reference sequence). V shed 4 bases, J shed 5 bases, and the junction held 11 bases outside the gene matches. The CDR3 runs 15 residues. The CDR3 region is CASSTDGRFGETQYF. DNA of the CDR3: TGTGCCAGCAGCACTGACGGGAGGTTTGGGGAGACCCAGTACTTC.

This clonotype was counted ten times or more. The chain uses TRBV29-1 and TRBJ2-2; 8 nucleotides align to TRBD2. Per germline, CDR1 SQVTM and CDR2 ANQGSEA. Trimming cost V 7 bases and J 1 base; bases outside gene matches: 14. The length of the CDR3 is 17 residues. CDR3 nucleotides: TGCAGCGCCCTCCGGAGCGCGGGGGGCTTGAACACCGGGGAGCTGTTTTTT. It is translated as CSALRSAGGLNTGELFF.

This clonotype was found many times. The genes are TRBV5-6 and TRBJ2-2; D is perhaps TRBD1 (5 bases). The CDR3 has 15 amino acids. V lost 5 bases and J 4 bases, leaving 15 bases between the germline ends. Germline V lookup: CDR1 SGHDT, CDR2 YYEEEE. The CDR3 is CASSQAPGFTGELFF. In DNA form, the CDR3 reads TGTGCCAGCAGTCAAGCCCCAGGGTTCACCGGGGAGCTGTTTTTT. The full variable domain, with the rest looked up from reference TRBV5-6 and TRBJ2-2, is DAGVTQSPTHLIKTRGQQVTLRCSPKSGHDTVSWYQQALGQGPQFIFQYYEEEERQRGNFPDRFSGHQFPNYSSELNVNALLLGDSALYLCASSQAPGFTGELFFGEGSRLTVL.

This sequence joins TRBV24-1 and TRBJ2-1, with TRBD1 matching over 9 bases. The germline V gene has CDR1 KGHDR and CDR2 SFDVKD. This CDR3 is 16 amino acids long. Trimming cost V 5 bases and J 7 bases; bases outside gene matches: 11. CDR3 sequence reads: CATSVQGQGSGNEQFF. In DNA form, the CDR3 reads TGTGCCACCAGTGTGCAGGGACAGGGTTCAGGAAATGAGCAGTTCTTC.

This clonotype appeared a few times. The chain links TRBV4-1 to TRBJ2-3; D might be TRBD1 or TRBD2, each matching 5 bases. The CDR3 is made up of 17 amino acids. Trimming took off 0 bases at V and 6 bases at J, with 19 bases between the two ends. Per the germline V gene, CDR1 is MGHRA and CDR2 is YSYEKL. The CDR3, as DNA: TGCGCCAGCAGCCAAGATACCACGGGACCCCGGCAGGATACGCAGTATTTT. Its protein is CASSQDTTGPRQDTQYF.

The CDR3 is CSALPGSYNEQFF. The CDR3 DNA follows: TGCAGTGCCCTTCCTGGATCCTACAATGAGCAGTTCTTC. The chain uses TRBV20-1 and TRBJ2-1, with no clear D. Germline V gene data show CDR1 as DFQATT and CDR2 as SNEGSKA (reference sequence). Deletions cut 6 bases from V and 1 base from J, with 10 bases between. CDR3 length equals 13 residues.

The chain recombines TRBV12-3 or TRBV12-4 with TRBJ1-4; no firm D call. Trimming took 3 bases from V and 0 from J, leaving 8 bases between them. The length of the CDR3 is 15 residues. The CDR3 here is CASSFITSTNEKLFF. The CDR3 region has the DNA TGTGCCAGCAGTTTTATCACGTCAACTAATGAAAAACTGTTTTTT.

The chain combines TRBV6-4 with TRBJ1-2; a possible D gene is TRBD1 (6 bases). Germline V lookup: CDR1 MRHNA, CDR2 SNTAGT. The ends were cut back, 6 bases at V and 7 bases at J, with 21 bases in the middle. This CDR3 region has 15 residues. This CDR3 reads CASRNEPLQGSGYTF. As DNA, the CDR3 is TGTGCCAGCAGGAATGAGCCTCTACAGGGTAGTGGCTACACCTTC.

This chain links TRBV3-1 with TRBJ1-2, with D possibly TRBD1 on 5 matching bases. From germline, CDR1 is LGHDT and CDR2 YNNKEL (reference sequence). This CDR3 region has 13 residues. V was shortened by 3 bases and J by 2 bases, with 7 bases between the two germline ends. The CDR3 DNA reads as TGTGCCAGCAGCCATGAGGGGAACTATGGCTACACCTTC. Amino acids: CASSHEGNYGYTF.

The CDR3 sequence is CASSQAVQGGNQPQHF. The CDR3 region has the DNA TGTGCCAGCAGCCAGGCAGTCCAGGGTGGCAATCAGCCCCAGCATTTT. J is TRBJ1-5 and V is TRBV4-2; TRBD1 might be the D (5 bases). The CDR3 runs to 16 residues. Trimming stripped 3 bases from V and 2 bases from J, with 14 bases between. Germline CDR1 and CDR2: LGHNA and YNFKEQ.

The chain combines TRBV20-1 with TRBJ1-5; D unresolved. Trimming pared 3 bases from V and 5 bases from J, leaving 11 bases between. Per the germline V gene, CDR1 is DFQATT and CDR2 is SNEGSKA (reference sequence). The CDR3 is 13 residues long. The CDR3 reads CSASISEYQPQHF. The CDR3 region has the DNA TGCAGTGCTAGTATATCAGAATATCAGCCCCAGCATTTT.

This chain connects TRBV30 to TRBJ2-2; unclear D gene. The V and J ends lost 1 base and 4 bases respectively, with 7 bases between them. The CDR3 loop spans 13 amino acids. Germline CDR1 reads GTSNPN; CDR2 reads SVGIG (reference sequence). The CDR3 DNA reads TGTGCCTGGAGTGAGGGAATCACCGGGGAGCTGTTTTTT. The encoded protein is CAWSEGITGELFF.

This clonotype was seen many times. This sequence joins TRBV12-3 or TRBV12-4 and TRBJ2-1; D is unresolved. The ends were cut back, 6 bases at V and 4 bases at J, with 16 bases in the middle. This CDR3 comprises 15 residues. CDR3 nucleotide sequence: TGTGCCAGCAGCCGTCGACCGGCGATATACAATGAGCAGTTCTTC. Encoded protein: CASSRRPAIYNEQFF.